One sample yielded the 12 T cell receptor beta chains listed below, sequenced in a study of T cell responses to AZD1222 COVID-19 vaccine. TCRdb keeps only in-frame clones here, not all; method: immunoSEQ multiplex PCR. The sample gives some 100,000 clones, less than 90% of which show up once; roughly a sixth is in the top ten. The starting material was peripheral blood, obtained on day 0 of AZD1222 vaccination. These receptor sequences come from an adult in good health.

The rearrangement uses TRBV4-1 and TRBJ1-6; possible D gene TRBD1, 5 bases. Germline values: CDR1 MGHRA, CDR2 YSYEKL. Trimming removed 1 base at V and 0 bases at J, with 13 bases between. The CDR3 covers 18 residues. The CDR3 reads CASSQVQAGLSYNSPLHF. The DNA of the CDR3 is TGCGCCAGCAGCCAAGTACAAGCGGGGCTCTCCTATAATTCACCCCTCCACTTT.

There are a few counts of this clone. The chain recombines TRBV21-1 with TRBJ1-2; the table gives TRBD1 as D, unverified against the DNA. TRBV21-1 is given as a pseudogene. The CDR3 has 17 amino acids. The CDR3 region is CASSTPGTGAANYGYTF. The CDR3 DNA follows: TGTGCCAGCAGCACTCCCGGGACAGGAGCAGCTAACTATGGCTACACCTTC.

The gene calls are TRBV28 and TRBJ2-7; 14 bases are shared with TRBD2. The germline V gene has CDR1 MDHEN and CDR2 SYDVKM. The V and J ends lost 2 bases and 2 bases, in that order; junction bases with no gene match: 2. CDR3 length: 16 amino acids. The CDR3 DNA sequence: TGTGCCAGCAGTTTAGAGGGACTAGCGGGGGCCTACGAGCAGTACTTC. Its protein product is CASSLEGLAGAYEQYF.

This clone was counted a single time. The chain uses TRBV19 and TRBJ2-7, with 10 nucleotides matching TRBD1. V gave up 4 bases and J gave up 3 bases; unmatched junction bases: 6. This CDR3 has 15 amino acids. The germline V gene encodes CDR1 LNHDA and CDR2 SQIVND (reference sequence). CDR3 sequence: CASSRLGQGLYEQYF. In DNA form, the CDR3 reads TGTGCCAGTAGTAGGCTGGGACAGGGGCTCTACGAGCAGTACTTC.

This clone has just a few counts. The chain recombines TRBV16 with TRBJ2-1, with TRBD1 matching over 8 bases. The CDR3 has 16 amino acids. Germline CDR1 KGHSY, CDR2 FQNENV. Germline trimming cut 4 bases from V and 5 bases from J; bases unmatched to any gene: 10. The CDR3 reads CASSPRGQGADNEQFF. For the CDR3, the DNA is TGTGCCAGCAGCCCCAGGGGGCAGGGGGCCGACAATGAGCAGTTCTTC.

The CDR3 bases are TGTGCCAGCAGTTTACAACCCCCCTACGAGCAGTACTTC. Its protein is CASSLQPPYEQYF. This chain links TRBV27 with TRBJ2-7; no clear D gene. Germline CDR1 is MNHEY and CDR2 is SMNVEV (reference sequence). Trimming cost V 2 bases and J 2 bases, with 7 bases left between them. CDR3 length: 13 amino acids.

The rearrangement uses TRBV28 and TRBJ1-1, with 8 bases aligning to TRBD1. The V gene's germline CDR1 is MDHEN and CDR2 SYDVKM. Unmatched junction bases numbered 8, after V lost 6 bases and J lost 5 bases. The length of the CDR3 is 14 residues. The DNA of the CDR3 is TGTGCCAGCAGCCTGACAGGGGTAAGAACTGAAGCTTTCTTT. This codes for CASSLTGVRTEAFF.

The gene calls are TRBV14 and TRBJ2-3, with D perhaps matching TRBD1 (6 bases). This CDR3 has 11 amino acids. CDR1 and CDR2 from the germline V gene are SGHDN and FVKESK. V was cut by 9 bases and J by 6 bases, with 10 bases left in between. CDR3 sequence reads: CARARGDTQYF. The CDR3 coding sequence is TGTGCCAGGGCGAGGGGGGATACGCAGTATTTT.

The chain carries TRBV27 and TRBJ1-1; 8 bases line up with TRBD1. V trimming: 7 bases; J trimming: 4 bases; junction bases outside the gene matches: 2. Germline CDR1 MNHEY, CDR2 SMNVEV (reference sequence). This CDR3 has 12 amino acids. The CDR3 sequence is CASKTGGTEAFF. In nucleotides, the CDR3 is TGTGCCAGCAAAACAGGGGGCACTGAAGCTTTCTTT.

V is TRBV18 and J is TRBJ1-6; possible D gene TRBD1, 6 bases. The germline V and J ends were trimmed by 3 bases and 10 bases, with 13 bases remaining between them. The CDR3 spans 14 residues. The germline CDR1 and CDR2 sequences are KGHSH and LQKENI. CDR3 bases: TGTGCCAGCTCACCGGAGGGGGTAAGGTCACCCCTCCACTTT. Translated, it gives CASSPEGVRSPLHF.

The chain has TRBV19 and TRBJ2-1; weak D call: TRBD1 (5 bases). CDR3 length: 13 residues. The germline V and J ends were trimmed by 4 bases and 7 bases, with 11 bases remaining between them. The germline gives CDR1 LNHDA, CDR2 SQIVND (reference sequence). The DNA for the CDR3 is TGTGCCAGTAGTACCCCCTCAGGGAATGAGCAGTTCTTC. Amino acids: CASSTPSGNEQFF.

The V and J genes are TRBV7-9 and TRBJ1-1; D may be TRBD1 (6 bases). Germline V gene data show CDR1 as SEHNR and CDR2 as FQNEAQ (reference sequence). The V end was cut by 2 bases, the J end by 5 bases, with 9 bases between. This CDR3 is built from 13 residues. DNA for the CDR3: TGTGCCAGCAGCTTAACAGGGTTTACTGAAGCTTTCTTT. It encodes CASSLTGFTEAFF.